This T cell receptor (beta chain) was identified during a study of blood T cell repertoires in COVID-19. At the level of the study: Samples representing acute and convalescent COVID-19 were sourced from the United States, Italy and Spain. PBMCs, B-cell-depleted T cells, or T cells provided the cDNA or gDNA that made up the material.

Germline loops: CDR1 SNHLY, CDR2 FYNNEI. The CDR3 contains 13 residues. With 3 bases removed from V and 3 bases from J, the gap between germline ends came to 8 bases. Authors' methods: Amplifying reference gene primers gave estimates of nucleated cell counts. The method was immunoSEQ multiplex PCR; TCRdb's version includes in-frame clones alone and lacks a portion of them. For V, J and clone size, that table is used; D and trimming come from the DNA. The data contain tens of thousands of clones, less than 85% of them seen just once; the ten biggest clones take up 15% to 20%. The sequenced sample was peripheral blood. This TCR derives from a woman of 80 years or more with acute or convalescent COVID-19. The rearrangement links TRBV2 to TRBJ1-2; the D is unclear. CDR3 amino acids: CASSDKRDYGYTF. In DNA form, the CDR3 reads TGTGCCAGCAGTGATAAGAGGGACTATGGCTACACCTTC.